This T cell receptor beta chain originates from a study of OX40 agonist ivuxolimab in advanced cancers. On the study more broadly: Patients assigned to dose escalation were diagnosed with hepatocellular carcinoma, melanoma, renal cell or head and neck cancer. Averaging about 60 years in age, with a range of about 20 to 90, the cohort was approximately 83% male.

Comments on this clone: Its specificity is unknown.

Here immunoSEQ multiplex PCR was the method, and the copy in TCRdb shows in-frame clones only, minus some. The sample shows tens of thousands of clones, about nine tenths of them seen only once. The CDR3 covers 15 residues. CDR1 and CDR2 from the germline V gene are SNHLY and FYNNEI. V lost 4 bases to trimming and J lost 7 bases; unmatched junction nucleotides: 9. Study-level results: Specificity for antigen went undetermined in the expanded peripheral T cells. At doses 0.1 to 3.0 mg/kg, CD4+ and CD8+ clones expanded.

The sequence came from an adult with an advanced solid tumor such as melanoma, head and neck, liver or kidney cancer. The chain joins TRBV2 to TRBJ2-7; the match to TRBD2 covers 11 bases. The specimen was CD4+ or CD8+ T cells sorted from blood, collected in a trial of the OX40 agonist ivuxolimab. The CDR3 loop reads CASSGLAGGTGEQYF. In nucleotides, the CDR3 is TGTGCCAGCAGTGGGCTAGCGGGAGGTACAGGGGAGCAGTACTTC.